This TCR beta chain was recovered during a study of T cell changes during pregnancy in multiple sclerosis. Per the germline V gene, CDR1 is SNHLY and CDR2 is FYNNEI. The CDR3 totals 16 residues. The trim removed 10 bases at V and 3 bases at J, leaving 13 bases unmatched. TCRdb's table, derived via immunoSEQ multiplex PCR, lists solely in-frame clones and lacks some. The sample has 20,000 to 25,000 clones; roughly 91% are singletons. This specimen was CD8+ T cells from peripheral blood mononuclear cells, taken in the third trimester of pregnancy. The chain uses TRBV2 and TRBJ1-3; 9 bases map to TRBD1. The origin of this receptor is a female donor with multiple sclerosis, enrolled in a pregnancy study. CDR3 protein: CAILSPGQGGGNTIYF. The CDR3 bases are TGTGCCATCCTGTCTCCGGGACAGGGTGGTGGAAACACCATATATTTT.